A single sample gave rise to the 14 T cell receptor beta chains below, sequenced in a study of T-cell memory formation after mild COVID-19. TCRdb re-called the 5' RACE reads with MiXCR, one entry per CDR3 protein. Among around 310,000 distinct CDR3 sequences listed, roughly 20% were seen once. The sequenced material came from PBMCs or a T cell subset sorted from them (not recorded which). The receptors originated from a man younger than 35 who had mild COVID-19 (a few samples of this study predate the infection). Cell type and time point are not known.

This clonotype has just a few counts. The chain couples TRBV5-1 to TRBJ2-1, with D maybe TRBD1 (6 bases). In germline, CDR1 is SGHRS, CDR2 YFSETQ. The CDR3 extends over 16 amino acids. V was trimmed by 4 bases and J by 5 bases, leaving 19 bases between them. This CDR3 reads CASSRSRGHQDNEQFF. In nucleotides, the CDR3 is TGCGCCAGCAGCCGATCCCGGGGACACCAGGACAATGAGCAGTTCTTC.

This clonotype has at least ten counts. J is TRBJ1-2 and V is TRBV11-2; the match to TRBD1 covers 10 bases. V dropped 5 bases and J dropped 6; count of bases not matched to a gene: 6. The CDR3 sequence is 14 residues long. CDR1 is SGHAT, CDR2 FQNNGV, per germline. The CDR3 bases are TGTGCCAGCAGCCCCTGGGGGACAGGGGATGGCTACACCTTC. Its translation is CASSPWGTGDGYTF.

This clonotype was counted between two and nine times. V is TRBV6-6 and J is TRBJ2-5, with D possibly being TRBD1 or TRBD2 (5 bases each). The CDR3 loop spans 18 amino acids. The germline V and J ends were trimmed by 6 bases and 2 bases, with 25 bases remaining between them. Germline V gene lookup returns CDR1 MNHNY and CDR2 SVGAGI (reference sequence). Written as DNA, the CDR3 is TGTGCCAGCAGAGCGGATATTAGGACACCGCCCTGGCAAGAGACCCAGTACTTC. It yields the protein CASRADIRTPPWQETQYF.

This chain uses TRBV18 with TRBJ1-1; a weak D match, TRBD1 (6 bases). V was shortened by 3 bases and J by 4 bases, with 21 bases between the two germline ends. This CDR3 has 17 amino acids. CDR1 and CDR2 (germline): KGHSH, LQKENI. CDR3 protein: CASSPQAIRGWGTEAFF. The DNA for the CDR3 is TGTGCCAGCTCACCCCAAGCGATCAGGGGTTGGGGCACTGAAGCTTTCTTT.

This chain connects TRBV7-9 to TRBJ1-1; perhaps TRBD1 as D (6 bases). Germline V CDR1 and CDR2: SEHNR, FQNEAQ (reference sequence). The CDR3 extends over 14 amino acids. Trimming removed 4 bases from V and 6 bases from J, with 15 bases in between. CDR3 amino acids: CASSWRGEAAEAFF. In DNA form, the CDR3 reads TGTGCCAGCAGCTGGAGGGGGGAGGCGGCTGAAGCTTTCTTT.

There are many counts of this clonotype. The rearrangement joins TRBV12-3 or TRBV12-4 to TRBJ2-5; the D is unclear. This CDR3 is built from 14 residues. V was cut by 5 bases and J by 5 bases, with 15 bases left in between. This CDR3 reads CASSPRTSPETQYF. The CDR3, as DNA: TGTGCCAGCAGTCCCCGGACGTCTCCCGAGACCCAGTACTTC.

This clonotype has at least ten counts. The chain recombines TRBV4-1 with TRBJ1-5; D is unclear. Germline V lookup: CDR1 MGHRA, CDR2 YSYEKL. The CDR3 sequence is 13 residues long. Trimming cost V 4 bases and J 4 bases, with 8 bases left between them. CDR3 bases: TGCGCCAGCAGCCGAGGAGGGAATCAGCCCCAGCATTTT. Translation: CASSRGGNQPQHF.

CDR3 amino acids: CSVWVQGPEEQFF. The CDR3 DNA reads as TGCAGTGTGTGGGTGCAGGGTCCAGAGGAGCAGTTCTTC. The genes are TRBV29-1 and TRBJ2-1; D may be TRBD1 (5 bases). CDR3 length: 13 amino acids. CDR1 is SQVTM, CDR2 ANQGSEA, per germline.

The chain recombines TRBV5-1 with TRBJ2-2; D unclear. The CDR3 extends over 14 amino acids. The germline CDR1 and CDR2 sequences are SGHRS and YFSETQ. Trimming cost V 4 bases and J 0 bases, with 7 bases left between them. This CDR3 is CASSQTTNTGELFF. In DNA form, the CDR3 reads TGCGCCAGCAGCCAAACTACGAACACCGGGGAGCTGTTTTTT.

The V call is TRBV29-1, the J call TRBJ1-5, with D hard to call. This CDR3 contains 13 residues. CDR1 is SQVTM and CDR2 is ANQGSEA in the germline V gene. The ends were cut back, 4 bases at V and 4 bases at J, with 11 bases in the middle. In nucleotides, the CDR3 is TGCAGCGTTGTCGGTGGAAGGAATCAGCCCCAGCATTTT. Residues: CSVVGGRNQPQHF. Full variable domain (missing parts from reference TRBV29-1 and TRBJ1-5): SAVISQKPSRDICQRGTSLTIQCQVDSQVTMMFWYRQQPGQSLTLIATANQGSEATYESGFVIDKFPISRPNLTFSTLTVSNMSPEDSSIYLCSVVGGRNQPQHFGDGTRLSIL.

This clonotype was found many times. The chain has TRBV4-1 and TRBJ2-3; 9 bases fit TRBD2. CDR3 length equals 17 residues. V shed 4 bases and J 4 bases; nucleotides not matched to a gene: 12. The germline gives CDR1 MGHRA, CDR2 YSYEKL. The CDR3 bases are TGCGCCAGCAGCCCCTCTAGGCTAGCGGGGACGGCAGATACGCAGTATTTT. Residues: CASSPSRLAGTADTQYF.

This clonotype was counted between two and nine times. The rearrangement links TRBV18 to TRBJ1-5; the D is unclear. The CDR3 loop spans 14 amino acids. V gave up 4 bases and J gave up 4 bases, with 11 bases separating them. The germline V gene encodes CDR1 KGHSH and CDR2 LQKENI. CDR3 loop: CASSHLKENQPQHF. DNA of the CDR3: TGTGCCAGCTCACACCTAAAGGAAAATCAGCCCCAGCATTTT.

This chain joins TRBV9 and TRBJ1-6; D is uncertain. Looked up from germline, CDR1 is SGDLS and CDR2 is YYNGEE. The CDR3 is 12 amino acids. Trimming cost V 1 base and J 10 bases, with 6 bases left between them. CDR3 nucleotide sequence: TGTGCCAGCAGCGTAATGGGGTCACCCCTCCACTTT. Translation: CASSVMGSPLHF.

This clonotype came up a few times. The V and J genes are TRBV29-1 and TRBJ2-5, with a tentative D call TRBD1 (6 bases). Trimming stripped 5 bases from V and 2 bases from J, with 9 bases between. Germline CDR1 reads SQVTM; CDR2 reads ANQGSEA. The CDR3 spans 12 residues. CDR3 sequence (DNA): TGCAGCGTTACAACAGGGCAAGAGACCCAGTACTTC. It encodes CSVTTGQETQYF.